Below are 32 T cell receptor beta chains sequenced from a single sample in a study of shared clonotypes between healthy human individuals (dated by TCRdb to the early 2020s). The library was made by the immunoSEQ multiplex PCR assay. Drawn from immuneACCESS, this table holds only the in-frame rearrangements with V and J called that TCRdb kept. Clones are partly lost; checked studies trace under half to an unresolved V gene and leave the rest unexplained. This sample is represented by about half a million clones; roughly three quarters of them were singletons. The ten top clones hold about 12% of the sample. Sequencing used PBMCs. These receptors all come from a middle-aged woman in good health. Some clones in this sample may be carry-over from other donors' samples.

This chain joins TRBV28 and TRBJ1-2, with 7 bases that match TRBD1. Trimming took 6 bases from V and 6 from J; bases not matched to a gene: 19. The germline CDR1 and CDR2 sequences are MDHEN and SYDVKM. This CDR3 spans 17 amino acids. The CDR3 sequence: CASSPGTANFALNGYTF. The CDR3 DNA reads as TGTGCCAGCAGCCCCGGGACAGCCAATTTTGCCCTTAATGGCTACACCTTC.

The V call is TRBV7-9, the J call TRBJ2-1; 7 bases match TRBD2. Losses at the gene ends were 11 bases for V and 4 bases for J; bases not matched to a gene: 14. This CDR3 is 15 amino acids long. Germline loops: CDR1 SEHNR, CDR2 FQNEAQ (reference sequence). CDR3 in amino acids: CASCRSSGSYNEQFF. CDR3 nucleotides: TGTGCCTCCTGTAGATCTAGCGGATCTTACAATGAGCAGTTCTTC.

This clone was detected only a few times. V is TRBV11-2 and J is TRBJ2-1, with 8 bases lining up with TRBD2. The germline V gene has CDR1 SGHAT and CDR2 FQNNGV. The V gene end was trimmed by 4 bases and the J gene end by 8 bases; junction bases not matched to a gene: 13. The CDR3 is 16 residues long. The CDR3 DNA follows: TGTGCCAGCAGCTCCTGGGGCGGGAGCGGGGGCGATGAGCAGTTCTTC. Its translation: CASSSWGGSGGDEQFF. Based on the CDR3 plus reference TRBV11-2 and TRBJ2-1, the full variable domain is EAGVAQSPRYKIIEKRQSVAFWCNPISGHATLYWYQQILGQGPKLLIQFQNNGVVDDSQLPKDRFSAERLKGVDSTLKIQPAKLEDSAVYLCASSSWGGSGGDEQFFGPGTRLTVL.

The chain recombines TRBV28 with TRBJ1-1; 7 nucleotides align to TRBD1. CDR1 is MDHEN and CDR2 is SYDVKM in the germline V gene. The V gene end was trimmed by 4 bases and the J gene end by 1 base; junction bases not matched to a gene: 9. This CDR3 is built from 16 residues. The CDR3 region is CASSWDSKNGNTEAFF. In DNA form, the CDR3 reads TGTGCCAGCAGTTGGGACAGTAAAAATGGGAACACTGAAGCTTTCTTT.

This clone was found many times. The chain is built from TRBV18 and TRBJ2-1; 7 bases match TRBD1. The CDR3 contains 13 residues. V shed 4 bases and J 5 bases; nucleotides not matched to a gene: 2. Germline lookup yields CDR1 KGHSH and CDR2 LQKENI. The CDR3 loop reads CASSLGQHNEQFF. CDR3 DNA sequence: TGTGCCAGCTCACTGGGACAGCACAATGAGCAGTTCTTC.

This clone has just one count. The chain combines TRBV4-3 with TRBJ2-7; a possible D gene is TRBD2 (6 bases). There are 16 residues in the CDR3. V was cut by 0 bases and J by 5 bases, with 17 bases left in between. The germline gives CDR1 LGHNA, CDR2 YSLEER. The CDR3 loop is CASSQDWGDGKDEQYF. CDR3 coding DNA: TGCGCCAGCAGCCAAGATTGGGGGGACGGGAAGGACGAGCAGTACTTC.

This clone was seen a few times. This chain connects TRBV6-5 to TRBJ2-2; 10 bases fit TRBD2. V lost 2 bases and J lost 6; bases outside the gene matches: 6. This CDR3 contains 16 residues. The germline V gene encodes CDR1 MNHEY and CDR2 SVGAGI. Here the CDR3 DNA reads TGTGCCAGCAGTTACCTGTCTAGCGGGAGTTCCGGGGAGCTGTTTTTT. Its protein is CASSYLSSGSSGELFF.

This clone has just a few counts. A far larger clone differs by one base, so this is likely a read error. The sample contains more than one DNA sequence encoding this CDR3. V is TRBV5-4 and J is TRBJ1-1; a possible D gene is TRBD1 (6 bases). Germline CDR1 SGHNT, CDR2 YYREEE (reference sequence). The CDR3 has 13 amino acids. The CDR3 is CASSLLGDTEAFF. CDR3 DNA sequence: TGTGCCAGCAGCTTGTTGGGGGACACTGAGGCTTTCTTT.

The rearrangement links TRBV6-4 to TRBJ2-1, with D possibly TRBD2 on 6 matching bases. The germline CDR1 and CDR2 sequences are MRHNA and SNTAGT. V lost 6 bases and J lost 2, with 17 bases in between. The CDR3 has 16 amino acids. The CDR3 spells CASSPLVASAYNEQFF. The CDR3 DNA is TGTGCCAGCAGCCCACTCGTCGCTAGCGCCTACAATGAGCAGTTCTTC.

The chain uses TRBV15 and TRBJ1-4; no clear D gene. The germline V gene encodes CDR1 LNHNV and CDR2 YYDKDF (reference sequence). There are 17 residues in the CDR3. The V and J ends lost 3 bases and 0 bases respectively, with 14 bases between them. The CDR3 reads CATSRGFGPPTNEKLFF. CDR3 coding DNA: TGTGCCACCAGCAGGGGGTTTGGGCCTCCAACTAATGAAAAACTGTTTTTT.

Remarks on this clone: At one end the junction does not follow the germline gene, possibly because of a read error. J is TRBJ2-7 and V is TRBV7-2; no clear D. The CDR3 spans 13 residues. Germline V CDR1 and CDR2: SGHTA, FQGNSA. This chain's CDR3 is CASSQVGGYEQYF. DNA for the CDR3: TGCGCCAGCAGCCAAGTAGGTGGCTACGAGCAGTACTTC.

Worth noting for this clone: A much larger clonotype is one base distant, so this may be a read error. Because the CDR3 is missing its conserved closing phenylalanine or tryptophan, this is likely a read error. The chain's CDR3 is CSVERTGSGYTL. DNA of the CDR3: TGCAGCGTTGAGCGGACAGGGAGTGGCTACACCCTC. The chain combines TRBV29-1 with TRBJ1-2; 8 nucleotides line up with TRBD1. The CDR3 sequence is 12 residues long. V gave up 3 bases and J gave up 7 bases; unmatched junction bases: 4. The germline V gene has CDR1 SQVTM and CDR2 ANQGSEA.

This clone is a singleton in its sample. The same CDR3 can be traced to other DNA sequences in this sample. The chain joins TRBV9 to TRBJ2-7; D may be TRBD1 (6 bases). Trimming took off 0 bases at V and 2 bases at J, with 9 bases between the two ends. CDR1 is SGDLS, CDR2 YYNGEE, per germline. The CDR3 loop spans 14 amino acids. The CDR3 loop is CASSVGAGAYEQYF. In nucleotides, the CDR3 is TGTGCCAGCAGCGTAGGCGCAGGGGCCTACGAGCAGTACTTC.

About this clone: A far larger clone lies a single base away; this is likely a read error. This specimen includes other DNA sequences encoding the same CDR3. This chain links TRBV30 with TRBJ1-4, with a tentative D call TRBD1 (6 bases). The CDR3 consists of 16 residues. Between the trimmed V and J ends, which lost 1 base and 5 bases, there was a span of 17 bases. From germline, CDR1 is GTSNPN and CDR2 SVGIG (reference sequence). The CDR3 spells CAWSAIPQGSNEKLFF. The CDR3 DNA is TGTGCCTGGAGTGCCATTCCACAGGGATCCAATGAAAAACTGTTTTTT.

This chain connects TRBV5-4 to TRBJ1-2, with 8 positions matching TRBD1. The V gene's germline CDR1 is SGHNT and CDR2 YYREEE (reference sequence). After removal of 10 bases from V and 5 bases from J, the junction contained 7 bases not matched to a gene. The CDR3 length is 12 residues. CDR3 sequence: CAGSDREYGYTF. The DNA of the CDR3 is TGTGCCGGGTCGGACAGGGAATATGGCTACACCTTC.

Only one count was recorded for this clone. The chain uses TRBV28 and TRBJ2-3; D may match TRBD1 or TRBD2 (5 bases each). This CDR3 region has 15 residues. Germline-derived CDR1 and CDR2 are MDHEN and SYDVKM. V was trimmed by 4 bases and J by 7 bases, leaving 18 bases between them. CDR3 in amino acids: CASSSGGPHVNTQYF. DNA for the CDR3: TGTGCCAGCAGTTCTGGGGGACCCCACGTGAATACGCAGTATTTT.

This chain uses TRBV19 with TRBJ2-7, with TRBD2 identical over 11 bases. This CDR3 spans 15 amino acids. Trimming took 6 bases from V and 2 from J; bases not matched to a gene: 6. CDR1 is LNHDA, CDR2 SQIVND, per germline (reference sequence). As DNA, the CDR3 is TGTGCCAGTAGGACTAGCGGGAAGGGGCCCTACGAGCAGTACTTC. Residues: CASRTSGKGPYEQYF.

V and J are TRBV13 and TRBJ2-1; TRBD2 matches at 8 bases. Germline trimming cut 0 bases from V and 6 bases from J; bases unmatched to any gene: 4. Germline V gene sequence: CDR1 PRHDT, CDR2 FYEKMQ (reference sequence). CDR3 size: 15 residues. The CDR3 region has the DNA TGTGCCAGCAGCTTAGGGCCCGGGGGGGCCAATGAGCAGTTCTTC. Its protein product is CASSLGPGGANEQFF.

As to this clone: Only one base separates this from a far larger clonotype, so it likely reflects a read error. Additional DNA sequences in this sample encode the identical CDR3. CDR3 residues: CASSLGVRGTDTQYF. The CDR3 DNA follows: TGCGCCAGCAGTCTAGGTGTTAGAGGGACAGATACGCAGTATTTT. The V and J genes are TRBV5-1 and TRBJ2-3, with D perhaps matching TRBD2 (5 bases). The V gene lost 5 bases and the J gene lost 3 bases, with 16 bases spanning the gap. The CDR3 runs to 15 residues. Germline lookup yields CDR1 SGHRS and CDR2 YFSETQ. Drawing the rest from reference TRBV5-1 and TRBJ2-3, the complete variable domain is KAGVTQTPRYLIKTRGQQVTLSCSPISGHRSVSWYQQTPGQGLQFLFEYFSETQRNKGNFPGRFSGRQFSNSRSEMNVSTLELGDSALYLCASSLGVRGTDTQYFGPGTRLTVL.

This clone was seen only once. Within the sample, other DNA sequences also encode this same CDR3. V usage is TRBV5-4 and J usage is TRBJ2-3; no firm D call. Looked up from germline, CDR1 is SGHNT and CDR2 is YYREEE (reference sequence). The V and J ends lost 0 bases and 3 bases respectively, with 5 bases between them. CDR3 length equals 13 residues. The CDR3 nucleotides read TGTGCCAGCAGCTTGGAGGGTACAGATACGCAGTATTTT. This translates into CASSLEGTDTQYF.

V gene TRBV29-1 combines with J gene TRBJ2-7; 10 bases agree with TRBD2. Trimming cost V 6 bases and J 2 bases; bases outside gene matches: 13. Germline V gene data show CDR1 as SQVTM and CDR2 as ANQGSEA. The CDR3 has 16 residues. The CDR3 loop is CSVGTGLAFRAYEQYF. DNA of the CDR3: TGCAGCGTGGGTACGGGACTAGCGTTTAGAGCCTACGAGCAGTACTTC.

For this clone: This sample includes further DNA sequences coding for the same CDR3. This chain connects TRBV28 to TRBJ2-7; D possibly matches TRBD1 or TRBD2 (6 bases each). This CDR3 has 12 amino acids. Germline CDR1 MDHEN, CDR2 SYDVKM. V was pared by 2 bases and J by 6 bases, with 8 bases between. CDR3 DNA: TGTGCCAGCAGTTTACGGGGGCTCGAGCAGTACTTC. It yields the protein CASSLRGLEQYF. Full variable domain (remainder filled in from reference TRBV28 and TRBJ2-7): DVKVTQSSRYLVKRTGEKVFLECVQDMDHENMFWYRQDPGLGLRLIYFSYDVKMKEKGDIPEGYSVSREKKERFSLILESASTNQTSMYLCASSLRGLEQYFGPGTRLTVT.

The CDR3 coding sequence is TGTGCCATCAGACCGGGGGTAGCGGGAACTCTCGAGCAGTACTTC. This sequence encodes CAIRPGVAGTLEQYF. The V and J genes are TRBV10-3 and TRBJ2-5; 8 bases align to TRBD2. The DNA end is a closer match to TRBJ2-7, so the J assignment may be wrong. The CDR3 runs to 15 residues. In germline, CDR1 is ENHRY, CDR2 SYGVKD.

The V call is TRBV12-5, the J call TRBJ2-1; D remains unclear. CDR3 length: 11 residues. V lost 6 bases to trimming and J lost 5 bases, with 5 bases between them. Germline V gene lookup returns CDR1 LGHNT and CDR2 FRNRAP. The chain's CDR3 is CASGINNEQFF. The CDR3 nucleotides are TGTGCTAGTGGCATTAACAATGAGCAGTTCTTC. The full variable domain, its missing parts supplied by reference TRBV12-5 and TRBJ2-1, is DARVTQTPRHKVTEMGQEVTMRCQPILGHNTVFWYRQTMMQGLELLAYFRNRAPLDDSGMPKDRFSAEMPDATLATLKIQPSEPRDSAVYFCASGINNEQFFGPGTRLTVL.

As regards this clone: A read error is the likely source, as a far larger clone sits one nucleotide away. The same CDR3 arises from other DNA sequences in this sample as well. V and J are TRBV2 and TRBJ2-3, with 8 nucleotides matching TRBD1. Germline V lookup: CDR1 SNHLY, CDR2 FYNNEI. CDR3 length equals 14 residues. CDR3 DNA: TGTGCTAGCATCTCGCAGGGGGCTGGAGATACGCAGTATTTT. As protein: CASISQGAGDTQYF.

In DNA form, the CDR3 reads TGTGCCAGCAGCTTAGGGATGGGGGAGGGCACTGAAGCTTTCTTT. Its protein is CASSLGMGEGTEAFF. V usage is TRBV13 and J usage is TRBJ1-1, with TRBD1 as a possible D gene (5 bases). CDR3 size: 15 residues. V was shortened by 0 bases and J by 4 bases, with 12 bases between the two germline ends. In germline, CDR1 is PRHDT, CDR2 FYEKMQ (reference sequence).

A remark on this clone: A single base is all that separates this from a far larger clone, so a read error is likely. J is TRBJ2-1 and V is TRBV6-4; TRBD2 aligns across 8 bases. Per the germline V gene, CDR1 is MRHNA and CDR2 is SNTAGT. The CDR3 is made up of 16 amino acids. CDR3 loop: CASGDSGGGSYNEQFF. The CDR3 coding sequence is TGTGCCAGCGGTGACTCCGGCGGGGGGTCCTACAATGAGCAGTTCTTC.

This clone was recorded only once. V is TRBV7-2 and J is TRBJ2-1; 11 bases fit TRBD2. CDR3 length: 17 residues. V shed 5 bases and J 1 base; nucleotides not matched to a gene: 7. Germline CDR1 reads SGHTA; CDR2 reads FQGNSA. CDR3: CASSLVAGGPSYNEQFF. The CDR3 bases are TGTGCCAGCAGCCTCGTAGCGGGAGGGCCTTCCTACAATGAGCAGTTCTTC. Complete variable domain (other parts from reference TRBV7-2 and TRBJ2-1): GAGVSQSPSNKVTEKGKDVELRCDPISGHTALYWYRQSLGQGLEFLIYFQGNSAPDKSGLPSDRFSAERTGGSVSTLTIQRTQQEDSAVYLCASSLVAGGPSYNEQFFGPGTRLTVL.

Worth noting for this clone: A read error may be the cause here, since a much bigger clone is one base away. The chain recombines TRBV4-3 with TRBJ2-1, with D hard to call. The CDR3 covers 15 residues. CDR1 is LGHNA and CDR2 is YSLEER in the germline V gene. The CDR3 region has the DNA TGCGCCAGCAGCCAAGGACCAGGAACCTACAGTGAGCAGTTCTTC. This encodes CASSQGPGTYSEQFF.

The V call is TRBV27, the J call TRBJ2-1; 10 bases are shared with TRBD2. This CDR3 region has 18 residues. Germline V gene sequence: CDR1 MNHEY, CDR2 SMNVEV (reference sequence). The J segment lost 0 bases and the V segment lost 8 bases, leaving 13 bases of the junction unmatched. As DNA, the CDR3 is TGTGCCAGCGCCCCTTTGGCTAGCGGGAGCCCCTCCTACAATGAGCAGTTCTTC. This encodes CASAPLASGSPSYNEQFF.

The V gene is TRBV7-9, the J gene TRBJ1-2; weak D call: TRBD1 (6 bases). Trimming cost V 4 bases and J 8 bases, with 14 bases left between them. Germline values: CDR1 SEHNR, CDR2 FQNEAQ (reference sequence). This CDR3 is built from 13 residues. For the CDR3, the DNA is TGTGCCAGCAGCTCCAGCGGGGGCGGCGGCTACACCTTC. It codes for CASSSSGGGGYTF.

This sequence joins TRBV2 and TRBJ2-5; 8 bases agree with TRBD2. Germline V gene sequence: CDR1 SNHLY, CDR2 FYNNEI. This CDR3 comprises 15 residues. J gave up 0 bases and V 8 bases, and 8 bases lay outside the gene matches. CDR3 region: CASLPGLADQETQYF. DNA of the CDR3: TGTGCCAGCTTACCCGGACTAGCAGACCAAGAGACCCAGTACTTC.